This T cell receptor (beta chain) appears in the sequencing data of a study of naive and memory T cell subsets (dated by TCRdb to 2016 to 2017). Broadly, across the study: An open-source, UMI-based TCR alpha and beta sequencing pipeline was applied to sorted naive and memory peripheral blood T cell subsets. Complete agreement was observed between the functional CMV T cell responses and the IgG serology results. RNA was DNase-treated and reverse transcribed with TCR constant-region primers, mostly using SuperScript III.

From the second PCR step onward, the TCR alpha chain libraries and the TCR beta chain libraries were amplified separately. Donor CMV status was determined by IFNgamma production from CD4+ T cells after overnight stimulation of fresh PBMCs with CMV viral lysate. Miltenyi beads were used first to positively select CD4 T cells, and CD8 T cells were then positively selected from the CD4-negative fraction. Cells stained for CD3, CD4, CD8, CD45RA, CD27 and a live/dead dye were sorted on a BD Aria II into four subsets by CD45RA and CD27. Blood was obtained from a few healthy volunteers, and the blood from each volunteer was fractionated into CD4 and CD8 T cells and subsequently into four differentiation subsets. Around 120 ml of peripheral blood was collected from each donor, and PBMC were isolated by Ficoll-Paque PLUS density-gradient centrifugation. Sorted cells were lysed in RLT buffer, and RNA was extracted with a Qiagen RNeasy kit and stored at -80°C.

Libraries were prepared through UMI-ligation and nested PCR. The beta constant-region primer consisted of an equimolar mixture of two oligonucleotides that together covered TRBC1 and TRBC2. Four rounds of PCR, combining the SP2 primer with nested alpha and beta constant-region primers, were used to amplify the ligated cDNA. A single-stranded oligonucleotide bearing the SP2 primer plus a 12-nucleotide UMI was ligated onto the 3' end of the cDNA by T4 RNA ligase 1. The ligation reaction was kept at 16 degrees C for about 19-25 hours. To avoid over-amplification, PCR2 was usually performed as a SYBR Green qPCR and halted once a predetermined threshold was reached. Apart from the first purification, every purification step used Agencourt AMPure XP magnetic beads. Libraries were quantified by Qubit and checked on a TapeStation, with a main peak expected near 650 bp. Pooled libraries were sequenced on an Illumina MiSeq using v2 2x251 paired-end kits, and typically about 0.9-2 million reads were obtained per sample. Each sample library was pooled at about 4 nM, and roughly 4.5-7.5% PhiX was included to improve cluster recognition. The paper's processing steps were these. V and J genes were assigned to Demultiplexor-processed FASTQ reads by Decombinator through tag matching, with a single base-pair mismatch being allowed. Collapsinator relied on UMIs to fix sequencing errors as well as frequency errors caused by PCR heterogeneity. TCRs were translated and CDR3s were extracted from the conserved cysteine to the FGXG phenylalanine by CDR3Translator, with non-productive sequences being flagged. Gini, Shannon entropy and inverse Simpson indices were computed after subsampling the repertoires to the same number of UMI-defined TCRs. Power-law fits to clonotype abundance distributions were performed by maximum likelihood within the linear range. For one naive CD8 sample, the pipeline and MIGEC produced similar UMI counts, unique TCR numbers and clonal distributions. In one analysis, naive TCRs that were also found in any memory subset of the same donor were excluded from the naive repertoire. A set of approximately 6,800 CMV-associated CDR3 sequences, compiled from VDJdb and a published dataset, was used to search the repertoires. Through fastp at Q25 and MiXCR, TCRdb rebuilt clones from the public reads, retaining in-frame beta chains. Merged by CDR3 protein, the rows form single entries marked with the most common genes and DNA. TCRdb, not the authors, supplied the V and J calls. The sample yields roughly 100,000 distinct CDR3 sequences; roughly 15% were counted once. The ten largest account for approximately 3% of the sample.

At least ten counts were recorded for this clonotype. There is no known antigen for this receptor. Base qualities are not recorded, but no much larger clone differs from it by a single base. The germline V gene provides CDR1 MNHEY and CDR2 SVGEGT. At the junction V is shortened by 6 bases and J by 2 bases, with 12 bases in between. From cysteine to phenylalanine, the CDR3 is 14 amino acids long. Only the CDR3 portion is preserved as DNA: 42 bases, with reading frame beginning at the first base. Broader findings and caveats from the paper: The abundance of TCRs followed a power law with an exponent that differed between naive and memory subsets yet stayed consistent across the three individuals. A few larger clonotypes were present in naive repertoires, particularly the CD8 repertoires, and these clonotypes were possibly memory cells re-expressing CD45RA. A clonotype was defined as a single alpha or beta chain sequence rather than as a paired alpha/beta receptor. Gini index rose and Shannon and inverse Simpson diversity fell from naive through CM, EM and EMRA in both CD4 and CD8 cells. Following error correction, more than 95% of naive TCR sequences occurred only once, which made naive abundance distributions much steeper than those of memory subsets. RNA-based TCR counts may be affected by expression changes linked to T cell activation and differentiation. The repertoire findings for the naive and memory subsets could not be validated against a ground truth, as none was available.

Rearrangement joined TRBV6-2 or TRBV6-3 to TRBJ2-3; matching of 5 bases hints at TRBD1 as the D gene. Sequenced input: naive CD8+ T cells from blood. Taken with the paper, the label for cell subset or site translates to: naive T cells, CD45RA high CD27+. The TCR was taken from a human donor in good health. The CDR3 protein: CASSHPGYTDTQYF. The DNA is TGTGCCAGCAGCCATCCAGGGTACACAGATACGCAGTATTTT.